What follows are 27 T cell receptor beta chains derived from one specimen sequenced in a study of T cell changes during pregnancy in multiple sclerosis (dated by TCRdb to between 2018 and 2021). The protocol used for the library was the immunoSEQ multiplex PCR assay. The table comes from immuneACCESS by way of TCRdb, which keeps in-frame sequences with V and J called. Part of the clones is missing from these tables; in studies checked, under half for an unresolved V gene and the rest for unknown reasons. In this sample the table shows about 60,000 clones, nearly 95% of which occur a single time. The ten largest clones add up to around 0.93% of the sample. Sequencing was performed on peripheral blood, taken in the first trimester of pregnancy. These receptors came from a female donor with multiple sclerosis, enrolled in a pregnancy study.

The rearrangement joins TRBV7-9 to TRBJ2-5, with 7 bases identical to TRBD2. V was pared by 1 base and J by 0 bases, with 5 bases of the junction left unmatched. Germline V lookup: CDR1 SEHNR, CDR2 FQNEAQ (reference sequence). The CDR3 contains 16 residues. The CDR3 spells CASSLGVGGDQETQYF. Here the CDR3 DNA reads TGTGCCAGCAGCTTAGGGGTGGGGGGGGACCAAGAGACCCAGTACTTC.

The CDR3 reads CASSVRGFPEAFF. The DNA of the CDR3 is TGTGCCAGCAGCGTCCGCGGGTTCCCTGAAGCTTTCTTT. The rearrangement links TRBV13 to TRBJ1-1; D is undetermined. The CDR3 runs 13 residues. Trimming cost V 5 bases and J 6 bases, with 13 bases left between them. Germline V lookup: CDR1 PRHDT, CDR2 FYEKMQ (reference sequence).

The CDR3 bases are TGTGCCAGCAGCTCGGACAGGTACAATGAGCAGTTCTTC. This encodes CASSSDRYNEQFF. This chain joins TRBV7-2 and TRBJ2-1; 7 nucleotides align to TRBD1. The CDR3 is 13 amino acids. Trimming took 4 bases from V and 4 from J; bases not matched to a gene: 1. Germline V gene lookup returns CDR1 SGHTA and CDR2 FQGNSA.

The chain employs TRBV6-6 and TRBJ2-5, with a possible D match to TRBD1 (5 bases). V lost 3 bases to trimming and J lost 1 base, with 9 bases between them. The CDR3 loop spans 14 amino acids. CDR1 is MNHNY and CDR2 is SVGAGI in the germline V gene (reference sequence). CDR3 loop: CASSYQGSQETQYF. The CDR3 region has the DNA TGTGCCAGCAGTTATCAGGGCAGCCAAGAGACCCAGTACTTC.

J is TRBJ2-6 and V is TRBV2, with TRBD1 matching 12 bases. Per the germline V gene, CDR1 is SNHLY and CDR2 is FYNNEI. With V trimmed by 6 bases and J by 1 base, 4 bases remained unmatched. The CDR3 sequence is 17 residues long. The CDR3 sequence: CASRPGQGASGANVLTF. As DNA, the CDR3 is TGTGCCAGCAGACCGGGACAGGGGGCGTCTGGGGCCAACGTCCTGACTTTC.

This clone was seen just once. This same CDR3 is encoded by further DNA sequences in the sample. This rearrangement joins TRBV7-6 to TRBJ2-7, with no clear D. Germline values: CDR1 SGHVS, CDR2 FNYEAQ. V was pared by 2 bases and J by 0 bases, with 5 bases between. The CDR3 sequence is 13 residues long. In nucleotides, the CDR3 is TGTGCCAGCAGCTTAAGTAGCTCCTACGAGCAGTACTTC. It is translated as CASSLSSSYEQYF.

The chain has TRBV5-1 and TRBJ1-1; 7 nucleotides match TRBD1. V dropped 3 bases and J dropped 2; count of bases not matched to a gene: 4. Germline V gene lookup returns CDR1 SGHRS and CDR2 YFSETQ. The CDR3 consists of 14 residues. Here the CDR3 DNA reads TGCGCCAGCAGCTGGAGACAGGGCAACACTGAAGCTTTCTTT. Translating gives CASSWRQGNTEAFF.

The rearrangement links TRBV7-2 to TRBJ1-2; tentative D call: TRBD1 (6 bases). The CDR3 contains 15 residues. The ends were cut back, 6 bases at V and 3 bases at J, with 17 bases in the middle. Germline V gene lookup returns CDR1 SGHTA and CDR2 FQGNSA. The DNA for the CDR3 is TGTGCCAGCAGTTTAAGCCGGGACACATACTATGGCTACACCTTC. This gives the protein CASSLSRDTYYGYTF.

This clone has only one observation. CDR3 loop: CASSFRENEKLFF. In DNA form, the CDR3 reads TGTGCCAGCAGCTTTCGGGAGAATGAAAAACTGTTTTTT. This chain uses TRBV9 with TRBJ1-4; D gene uncertain. The V end was cut by 4 bases, the J end by 5 bases, with 9 bases between. This CDR3 is 13 amino acids long. The germline V gene has CDR1 SGDLS and CDR2 YYNGEE.

The chain is built from TRBV7-8 and TRBJ1-5; 7 bases map to TRBD1. With 5 bases clipped from V and 6 bases from J, the junction kept 13 bases outside the gene matches. Germline V gives CDR1 SGHVS, CDR2 FQNEAQ. CDR3 length equals 16 residues. The CDR3 loop is CASSLRSDRAGQPQHF. In nucleotides, the CDR3 is TGTGCCAGCAGCCTACGCTCAGACAGGGCGGGTCAGCCCCAGCATTTT. Looking up the rest from reference TRBV7-8 and TRBJ1-5 gives the full variable domain: GAGVSQSPRYKVAKRGQDVALRCDPISGHVSLFWYQQALGQGPEFLTYFQNEAQLDKSGLPSDRFFAERPEGSVSTLKIQRTQQEDSAVYLCASSLRSDRAGQPQHFGDGTRLSIL.

DNA for the CDR3: TGTGCCAGCAGTTTACCCCCCGGGACAGGGATACAGACCCAGTACTTC. It yields the protein CASSLPPGTGIQTQYF. The chain joins TRBV7-9 to TRBJ2-5; 9 bases are a match to TRBD1. The CDR3 loop spans 16 amino acids. Germline loops: CDR1 SEHNR, CDR2 FQNEAQ (reference sequence). After removal of 6 bases from V and 6 bases from J, the junction contained 14 bases not matched to a gene.

The chain is built from TRBV9 and TRBJ1-1; D is perhaps TRBD1 (6 bases). The CDR3 has 15 residues. Germline CDR1 reads SGDLS; CDR2 reads YYNGEE. V gave up 0 bases and J gave up 3 bases, with 12 bases separating them. CDR3 loop: CASSVVGEGDTEAFF. The CDR3, as DNA: TGTGCCAGCAGCGTAGTGGGCGAGGGGGACACTGAAGCTTTCTTT.

The rearrangement joins TRBV7-3 to TRBJ2-2, with 7 positions matching TRBD1. V lost 5 bases to trimming and J lost 1 base; unmatched junction nucleotides: 10. This CDR3 region has 17 residues. The V gene's germline CDR1 is SGHTA and CDR2 FQGTGA. The DNA of the CDR3 is TGTGCCAGCAGCCCCCGAACAAGGACAGGGAACACCGGGGAGCTGTTTTTT. Amino acid sequence: CASSPRTRTGNTGELFF.

This chain joins TRBV19 and TRBJ1-4; TRBD1 agrees at 11 bases. The CDR3 covers 17 residues. V lost 5 bases and J lost 4; bases outside the gene matches: 9. Germline CDR1 LNHDA, CDR2 SQIVND (reference sequence). The CDR3 DNA reads as TGTGCCAGTAGTCCGGACAGGGGGCGAATGAGTAATGAAAAACTGTTTTTT. Amino acids: CASSPDRGRMSNEKLFF.

This chain uses TRBV13 with TRBJ2-5; 8 bases are a match to TRBD1. The germline V gene has CDR1 PRHDT and CDR2 FYEKMQ (reference sequence). This CDR3 has 14 amino acids. Losses at the gene ends were 5 bases for V and 7 bases for J; bases not matched to a gene: 9. CDR3 amino acids: CASSETTGVGTQYF. The DNA for the CDR3 is TGTGCCAGCAGCGAAACGACAGGGGTCGGGACCCAGTACTTC.

The chain has TRBV25-1 and TRBJ2-5, with D possibly being TRBD2 (5 bases). This CDR3 has 14 residues. Trimming removed 5 bases at V and 0 bases at J, with 10 bases between. Germline V gives CDR1 MGHDK, CDR2 SYGVNS. The CDR3 protein is CASSHRRYQETQYF. The CDR3 region has the DNA TGTGCCAGCAGTCATAGGAGGTACCAAGAGACCCAGTACTTC.

The chain combines TRBV7-8 with TRBJ1-6; a weak D match, TRBD1 (5 bases). The CDR3 length is 16 residues. V gave up 2 bases and J gave up 7 bases, with 15 bases separating them. Germline V gives CDR1 SGHVS, CDR2 FQNEAQ. CDR3 coding DNA: TGTGCCAGCAGCTTAATGTTGACAGCTAACAATTCACCCCTCCACTTT. It is translated as CASSLMLTANNSPLHF.

The chain has TRBV7-6 and TRBJ1-1, with D possibly being TRBD1 (5 bases). This CDR3 has 14 residues. V shed 1 base and J shed 1 base, with 7 bases lying between them. Germline V gene data show CDR1 as SGHVS and CDR2 as FNYEAQ. CDR3 bases: TGTGCCAGCAGCTTAGAAACAGGGAACACTGAAGCTTTCTTT. Its protein is CASSLETGNTEAFF.

The rearrangement links TRBV6-4 to TRBJ1-5, with D perhaps matching TRBD1 (5 bases). Germline CDR1 is MRHNA and CDR2 is SNTAGT. Trimming stripped 3 bases from V and 5 bases from J, with 11 bases between. The length of the CDR3 is 14 residues. CDR3 in amino acids: CASSEAGGDQPQHF. The DNA of the CDR3 is TGTGCCAGCAGTGAAGCGGGGGGGGATCAGCCCCAGCATTTT.

The chain recombines TRBV6-4 with TRBJ1-6, with 10 bases fitting TRBD1. The germline V gene has CDR1 MRHNA and CDR2 SNTAGT. CDR3 size: 15 residues. The J segment lost 10 bases and the V segment lost 2 bases, leaving 5 bases of the junction unmatched. The CDR3 is CASSDRDRGRSPLHF. The DNA of the CDR3 is TGTGCCAGCAGTGACCGGGACAGGGGAAGATCACCCCTCCACTTT.

Only a few counts were recorded for this clone. This rearrangement joins TRBV9 to TRBJ2-2; D ambiguous. The CDR3 totals 13 residues. Germline assignment: CDR1 SGDLS and CDR2 YYNGEE. V lost 2 bases and J 6 bases, leaving 8 bases between the germline ends. CDR3 in DNA: TGTGCCAGCAGCGTCAACAGTGCCGGGGAGCTGTTTTTT. It codes for CASSVNSAGELFF.

V is TRBV9 and J is TRBJ1-1; D call uncertain. This CDR3 comprises 16 residues. CDR1 and CDR2 from the germline V gene are SGDLS and YYNGEE. The V end was cut by 0 bases, the J end by 6 bases, with 18 bases between. The CDR3 DNA follows: TGTGCCAGCAGCGTAGTAGTCCCTCCTGGTCGCGCTGAAGCTTTCTTT. Amino acids: CASSVVVPPGRAEAFF.

V gene TRBV11-2 combines with J gene TRBJ1-3; D is unresolved. This CDR3 comprises 16 residues. The V gene lost 2 bases and the J gene lost 7 bases, with 18 bases spanning the gap. CDR1 SGHAT and CDR2 FQNNGV come from the germline V gene. In DNA, the CDR3 is TGTGCCAGCAGCTTATGGGCCTCGGATTCCCGTAACACCATATATTTT. This encodes CASSLWASDSRNTIYF.

This chain joins TRBV5-1 and TRBJ1-6, with D hard to call. Germline loops: CDR1 SGHRS, CDR2 YFSETQ. The CDR3 sequence is 15 residues long. The V end lost 6 bases, the J end lost 2 bases, and 12 bases lay between the germline ends. The CDR3 region has the DNA TGCGCCAGCACTCTGGGAGTCACCTATAATTCACCCCTCCACTTT. Amino acids: CASTLGVTYNSPLHF.

The chain links TRBV30 to TRBJ2-7; 7 nucleotides align to TRBD1. The CDR3 has 14 residues. CDR1 and CDR2 from the germline V gene are GTSNPN and SVGIG (reference sequence). V trimming: 4 bases; J trimming: 3 bases; junction bases outside the gene matches: 9. CDR3 nucleotide sequence: TGTGCCTGGAATAGACAGGGAGTAGGCTACGAGCAGTACTTC. Its translation: CAWNRQGVGYEQYF.

The chain employs TRBV7-9 and TRBJ1-4, with 7 bases matching TRBD1. Germline V gene sequence: CDR1 SEHNR, CDR2 FQNEAQ (reference sequence). V trimming: 3 bases; J trimming: 11 bases; junction bases outside the gene matches: 12. This CDR3 is 15 amino acids long. The CDR3: CASSLIGGVPGKLFF. CDR3 sequence (DNA): TGTGCCAGCAGCTTGATAGGGGGCGTCCCCGGGAAACTGTTTTTT.

The chain combines TRBV5-5 with TRBJ2-7; 7 bases map to TRBD1. Germline trimming cut 5 bases from V and 6 bases from J; bases unmatched to any gene: 8. CDR3 length equals 13 residues. Germline values: CDR1 SGHKS, CDR2 YYEKEE (reference sequence). The CDR3 protein is CASRVTGLSEQYF. The DNA of the CDR3 is TGTGCCAGCAGAGTGACAGGGCTAAGCGAGCAGTACTTC.